These T cell receptor beta chains were read from a single sample in a study of blood T cell repertoires in COVID-19. Only in-frame clones appear in the TCRdb table, and some are missing; sequencing was by immunoSEQ multiplex PCR. Of about 180,000 clones in the sample, 88% were seen once. Input material: PBMCs or T cells enriched from blood (not recorded which). The origin of the receptors is a woman aged 18-29 years who had recovered from COVID-19. The CDR3 runs from the conserved cysteine through the conserved F or W. The D gene is left open where the match is weak. Expanded clones are given a class, and other clones once, few, many or no size at all.

abundance: -
d_gene: TRBD1
v_gene: TRBV12-3/TRBV12-4
j_gene: TRBJ1-5
CDR3aa: CASSLDRDQPQHF
CDR3nt: TGTGCCAGCAGTTTGGACAGGGATCAGCCCCAGCATTTT

abundance: -
d_gene: -
v_gene: TRBV6-5
j_gene: TRBJ1-1
CDR3aa: CASRVSWGGTEAFF
CDR3nt: TGTGCCAGCAGGGTTAGCTGGGGGGGGACTGAAGCTTTCTTT

abundance: -
d_gene: -
v_gene: TRBV28
j_gene: TRBJ1-5
CDR3aa: CASSTGTIQPQHF
CDR3nt: TGTGCCAGCAGTACCGGGACAATTCAGCCCCAGCATTTT

abundance: -
d_gene: -
v_gene: TRBV19
j_gene: TRBJ2-3
CDR3aa: CASSIGFASSLNYSTDTQYF
CDR3nt: TGTGCCAGTAGTATAGGTTTCGCGAGTAGTTTAAATTATAGCACAGATACGCAGTATTTT

abundance: -
d_gene: TRBD2
v_gene: TRBV7-9
j_gene: TRBJ2-5
CDR3aa: CASSPTRLAGQETQYF
CDR3nt: TGTGCCAGCAGCCCCACCAGACTAGCGGGGCAAGAGACCCAGTACTTC

abundance: -
d_gene: -
v_gene: TRBV30
j_gene: TRBJ2-3
CDR3aa: CAWSTGGQDTQYF
CDR3nt: TGTGCCTGGAGTACTGGCGGGCAAGATACGCAGTATTTT

abundance: -
d_gene: TRBD1
v_gene: TRBV19
j_gene: TRBJ2-1
CDR3aa: CASKEQGGEQFF
CDR3nt: TGTGCCAGTAAGGAACAGGGGGGTGAGCAGTTCTTC

abundance: -
d_gene: -
v_gene: TRBV10-3
j_gene: TRBJ1-1
CDR3aa: CAISDPTGNTEAFF
CDR3nt: TGTGCCATCAGTGACCCCACAGGGAACACTGAAGCTTTCTTT

abundance: -
d_gene: TRBD2
v_gene: TRBV28
j_gene: TRBJ2-7
CDR3aa: CASSSLYKAGVIEYEQYF
CDR3nt: TGTGCCAGCAGTTCACTCTATAAAGCGGGAGTTATTGAGTACGAGCAGTACTTC

abundance: -
d_gene: -
v_gene: TRBV30
j_gene: TRBJ2-7
CDR3aa: CAWNLRQLKLPAYEQYF
CDR3nt: TGTGCCTGGAACTTGCGACAGCTTAAATTACCCGCCTACGAGCAGTACTTC

abundance: -
d_gene: -
v_gene: TRBV1
j_gene: TRBJ2-1
CDR3aa: CTSSQGTGWGNEQFF
CDR3nt: TGCACCAGCAGCCAAGGGACAGGCTGGGGCAATGAGCAGTTCTTC

abundance: -
d_gene: -
v_gene: TRBV7-8
j_gene: TRBJ2-5
CDR3aa: CASSPPGLQETQYF
CDR3nt: TGTGCCAGCAGCCCCCCGGGACTGCAAGAGACCCAGTACTTC

abundance: -
d_gene: -
v_gene: TRBV2
j_gene: TRBJ2-7
CDR3aa: CASSQYEQYF
CDR3nt: TGTGCCAGCAGTCAATACGAGCAGTACTTC

abundance: -
d_gene: TRBD1
v_gene: TRBV19
j_gene: TRBJ1-5
CDR3aa: CASSETGQSHQPQHF
CDR3nt: TGTGCCAGTTCCGAGACGGGACAGTCGCATCAGCCCCAGCATTTT

abundance: -
d_gene: TRBD2
v_gene: TRBV28
j_gene: TRBJ2-6
CDR3aa: CASSFSGRASSGANVLTF
CDR3nt: TGTGCCAGCAGTTTCTCCGGGAGGGCCTCTTCTGGGGCCAACGTCCTGACTTTC

abundance: -
d_gene: -
v_gene: TRBV5-8
j_gene: TRBJ2-5
CDR3aa: CASSLASTKETQYF
CDR3nt: TGTGCCAGCAGCTTGGCATCCACAAAAGAGACCCAGTACTTC

abundance: -
d_gene: TRBD1
v_gene: TRBV30
j_gene: TRBJ2-7
CDR3aa: CAWSGGQLSYEQYF
CDR3nt: TGTGCCTGGAGTGGGGGACAGCTCTCCTACGAGCAGTACTTC

abundance: -
d_gene: TRBD1
v_gene: TRBV7-6
j_gene: TRBJ2-5
CDR3aa: CASSLPMDRGYQETQYF
CDR3nt: TGTGCCAGCAGCTTACCCATGGACAGGGGGTACCAAGAGACCCAGTACTTC

abundance: -
d_gene: -
v_gene: TRBV2
j_gene: TRBJ2-2
CDR3aa: CASSETPRTGELFF
CDR3nt: TGTGCCAGCAGCGAAACACCGAGGACCGGGGAGCTGTTTTTT

abundance: -
d_gene: -
v_gene: TRBV18
j_gene: TRBJ1-3
CDR3aa: CASSPPLGMALSGNTIYF
CDR3nt: TGTGCCAGCTCACCACCACTAGGGATGGCCCTCTCTGGAAACACCATATATTTT

abundance: -
d_gene: -
v_gene: TRBV27
j_gene: TRBJ1-3
CDR3aa: CASSFSGHWGTIYF
CDR3nt: TGTGCCAGCAGTTTCTCGGGACACTGGGGCACCATATATTTT

abundance: -
d_gene: TRBD1
v_gene: TRBV2
j_gene: TRBJ1-2
CDR3aa: CASDTGEGGYGYTF
CDR3nt: TGTGCCAGCGATACAGGGGAAGGAGGCTATGGCTACACCTTC

abundance: -
d_gene: -
v_gene: TRBV6-1
j_gene: TRBJ1-4
CDR3aa: CASSEVLGAGEKLFF
CDR3nt: TGTGCCAGCAGTGAAGTTTTGGGGGCCGGTGAAAAACTGTTTTTT

abundance: -
d_gene: -
v_gene: TRBV27
j_gene: TRBJ2-2
CDR3aa: CASSPVIVVGGAGELFF
CDR3nt: TGTGCCAGCAGCCCCGTTATAGTAGTGGGGGGAGCCGGGGAGCTGTTTTTT

abundance: -
d_gene: -
v_gene: TRBV7-9
j_gene: TRBJ1-4
CDR3aa: CASSGGQTNEKLFF
CDR3nt: TGTGCCAGCTCCGGCGGTCAGACTAATGAAAAACTGTTTTTT

abundance: once
d_gene: TRBD1
v_gene: TRBV4-2
j_gene: TRBJ1-2
CDR3aa: CASTFGGRGPPNYGYTF
CDR3nt: TGTGCCAGCACCTTTGGAGGCAGGGGGCCCCCTAACTATGGCTACACCTTC

abundance: -
d_gene: TRBD2
v_gene: TRBV7-8
j_gene: TRBJ2-5
CDR3aa: CASTPVSGAQETQYF
CDR3nt: TGTGCCAGCACCCCGGTTAGCGGGGCCCAAGAGACCCAGTACTTC

abundance: -
d_gene: TRBD1
v_gene: TRBV2
j_gene: TRBJ1-1
CDR3aa: CASSVMRGPEAFF
CDR3nt: TGTGCCAGCAGTGTAATGAGGGGGCCTGAAGCTTTCTTT

abundance: -
d_gene: -
v_gene: TRBV10-1
j_gene: TRBJ1-3
CDR3aa: CASSDLVGAGNTIYF
CDR3nt: TGCGCCAGCAGTGACCTCGTAGGGGCTGGAAACACCATATATTTT

abundance: -
d_gene: -
v_gene: TRBV6-1
j_gene: TRBJ1-4
CDR3aa: CASSEIGGVEKLFF
CDR3nt: TGTGCCAGCAGTGAAATTGGAGGGGTTGAAAAACTGTTTTTT

abundance: -
d_gene: -
v_gene: TRBV5-4
j_gene: TRBJ1-1
CDR3aa: CASSLGAGGRNTEAFF
CDR3nt: TGTGCCAGCAGCTTGGGAGCGGGGGGACGGAACACTGAAGCTTTCTTT

abundance: -
d_gene: -
v_gene: TRBV2
j_gene: TRBJ1-1
CDR3aa: CASTAGYYAEAFF
CDR3nt: TGTGCCAGCACAGCAGGCTATTACGCTGAAGCTTTCTTT

abundance: -
d_gene: -
v_gene: TRBV24-1
j_gene: TRBJ2-3
CDR3aa: CATSDLFGTDTQYF
CDR3nt: TGTGCCACCAGTGATCTGTTCGGGACAGATACGCAGTATTTT

abundance: -
d_gene: TRBD1
v_gene: TRBV27
j_gene: TRBJ2-3
CDR3aa: CASSPSPGGSDTQYF
CDR3nt: TGTGCCAGCAGTCCCTCCCCAGGGGGCTCAGATACGCAGTATTTT

abundance: few
d_gene: TRBD2
v_gene: TRBV2
j_gene: TRBJ2-7
CDR3aa: CASILTGGFYEQYF
CDR3nt: TGTGCCAGTATCTTAACGGGGGGATTCTACGAGCAGTACTTC

abundance: -
d_gene: TRBD1
v_gene: TRBV29-1
j_gene: TRBJ1-2
CDR3aa: CSVGDREISGYTF
CDR3nt: TGCAGCGTCGGGGACAGGGAGATTAGTGGCTACACCTTC

abundance: once
d_gene: TRBD1
v_gene: TRBV28
j_gene: TRBJ2-7
CDR3aa: CASSPSAGQGAPYEQYF
CDR3nt: TGTGCCAGCAGTCCCTCCGCGGGACAGGGGGCACCCTACGAGCAGTACTTC

abundance: -
d_gene: TRBD2
v_gene: TRBV10-2
j_gene: TRBJ2-2
CDR3aa: CASRAGERANTGELFF
CDR3nt: TGCGCCAGCAGGGCGGGAGAGAGAGCGAACACCGGGGAGCTGTTTTTT

abundance: -
d_gene: -
v_gene: TRBV13
j_gene: TRBJ2-7
CDR3aa: CASSPLAGPLYEQYF
CDR3nt: TGTGCCAGCAGCCCTCTGGCGGGGCCCTTGTACGAGCAGTACTTC

abundance: -
d_gene: -
v_gene: TRBV18
j_gene: TRBJ1-1
CDR3aa: CASSPPRGYTEAFF
CDR3nt: TGTGCCAGCTCACCACCCAGGGGTTACACTGAAGCTTTCTTT

abundance: -
d_gene: -
v_gene: TRBV30
j_gene: TRBJ1-5
CDR3aa: CAWGDTGSNQPQHF
CDR3nt: TGTGCCTGGGGGGATACAGGGAGCAATCAGCCCCAGCATTTT

abundance: -
d_gene: -
v_gene: TRBV28
j_gene: TRBJ1-1
CDR3aa: CASPPLAGNTEAFF
CDR3nt: TGTGCCAGCCCCCCCCTGGCAGGGAACACTGAAGCTTTCTTT

abundance: -
d_gene: -
v_gene: TRBV21-1
j_gene: TRBJ2-7
CDR3aa: CASSLEGTLYEQYF
CDR3nt: TGTGCCAGCAGCCTCGAAGGGACACTCTACGAGCAGTACTTC